What follows are 5 T cell receptor beta chains derived from one specimen sequenced in a study of a mutant IDH1 vaccine in newly diagnosed glioma. Their recognized antigens are unknown. Time point of the sample: week 35, safety follow-up. A 20-mer mutant IDH1 peptide at 300 ug was injected subcutaneously with topical imiquimod. Libraries were prepared by immunoSEQ multiplex PCR; TCRdb keeps only in-frame clonotypes and omits some of them. The table lists tens of thousands of clones, 80% to 85% of them singletons. This specimen was PBMCs, taken from a glioma patient whose treatment included an IDH1 peptide vaccine. These receptors all stem from a woman younger than 30 with glioma.

The rearrangement links TRBV5-1 to TRBJ2-3; possibly TRBD1 or TRBD2 for D (5 bases each). Germline-derived CDR1 and CDR2 are SGHRS and YFSETQ. Trimming removed 7 bases from V and 0 bases from J, with 12 bases in between. CDR3 length equals 14 residues. CDR3 in DNA: TGCGCCAGCTGTCCGGGGCCTAGCACAGATACGCAGTATTTT. Its protein product is CASCPGPSTDTQYF.

The chain has TRBV2 and TRBJ2-7; 7 bases line up with TRBD1. V dropped 5 bases and J dropped 6; count of bases not matched to a gene: 13. This CDR3 is built from 15 residues. Germline CDR1 is SNHLY and CDR2 is FYNNEI. CDR3 in DNA: TGTGCCAGCAGTTACAGGGACAGAAGTCCGTCCGAGCAGTACTTC. This sequence encodes CASSYRDRSPSEQYF.

The V call is TRBV9, the J call TRBJ1-2, with TRBD1 identical over 9 bases. Germline V gene data show CDR1 as SGDLS and CDR2 as YYNGEE. This CDR3 spans 14 amino acids. The J segment lost 4 bases and the V segment lost 3 bases, leaving 4 bases of the junction unmatched. The CDR3 region has the DNA TGTGCCAGCAGCGGGGGACAGGGAGGCTATGGCTACACCTTC. This encodes CASSGGQGGYGYTF. Full variable domain (outside the CDR3, taken from reference TRBV9 and TRBJ1-2): DSGVTQTPKHLITATGQRVTLRCSPRSGDLSVYWYQQSLDQGLQFLIQYYNGEERAKGNILERFSAQQFPDLHSELNLSSLELGDSALYFCASSGGQGGYGYTFGSGTRLTVV.

This clone was found once. The chain recombines TRBV18 with TRBJ2-7; D may be TRBD1 (5 bases). Germline CDR1 KGHSH, CDR2 LQKENI. The CDR3 is 13 residues long. V shed 2 bases and J shed 2 bases, with 7 bases lying between them. CDR3 DNA: TGTGCCAGCTCACCAGGGGCCACCTACGAGCAGTACTTC. The encoded protein is CASSPGATYEQYF. The full variable domain, with the rest looked up from reference TRBV18 and TRBJ2-7, is NAGVMQNPRHLVRRRGQEARLRCSPMKGHSHVYWYRQLPEEGLKFMVYLQKENIIDESGMPKERFSAEFPKEGPSILRIQQVVRGDSAAYFCASSPGATYEQYFGPGTRLTVT.

The rearrangement joins TRBV29-1 to TRBJ1-3; D possibly corresponds to TRBD1 (5 bases). CDR1 and CDR2 from the germline V gene are SQVTM and ANQGSEA. The CDR3 runs to 13 residues. The ends were cut back, 7 bases at V and 0 bases at J, with 10 bases in the middle. For the CDR3, the DNA is TGCAGCGGGGGACTGAGCTCTGGAAACACCATATATTTT. Its protein product is CSGGLSSGNTIYF.